Presented here are 15 T cell receptor beta chains from one specimen sequenced in a study of vaccination and CD4 T cells after COVID-19. The time point: late sampling 161 to 241 days after vaccination in a few convalescent patients. Treatment: roughly 10-day PBMC culture with coronavirus spike peptide pools or control peptides (ViraFEST assay). Their antigens are not known. Sequencing of cultured CD4+ T cell DNA used the Oncomine TCR Beta short-read assay. TCRdb processed the PCR reads anew with MiXCR; each CDR3 protein has one entry. The profile shows 15,000 to 20,000 distinct CDR3 sequences, over 50% of them singletons. Sequences were derived from CD4+ T cells from blood, cultured in vitro, sampled about 7 months after SARS-CoV-2 vaccination. The receptors here all came from a human donor who had recovered from COVID-19.

The chain recombines TRBV7-9 with TRBJ1-1, with a possible D match to TRBD1 (5 bases). The CDR3 length is 12 residues. Between the trimmed V and J ends, which lost 2 bases and 9 bases, there was a span of 10 bases. Germline-derived CDR1 and CDR2 are SEHNR and FQNEAQ (reference sequence). CDR3 nucleotide sequence: TGTGCCAGCAGCTTAAGCCAGGGAAAAGCTTTCTTT. This sequence encodes CASSLSQGKAFF.

This clonotype is a singleton in its sample. The gene calls are TRBV29-1 and TRBJ1-1, with 7 bases matching TRBD1. Germline CDR1 and CDR2: SQVTM and ANQGSEA. The length of the CDR3 is 12 residues. V was pared by 4 bases and J by 5 bases, with 4 bases of the junction left unmatched. The CDR3 spells CSVATGETEAFF. The CDR3, as DNA: TGCAGCGTTGCTACAGGGGAAACTGAAGCTTTCTTT.

This clonotype was detected only a few times. The V gene is TRBV7-9, the J gene TRBJ1-6; TRBD1 matches 8 bases. CDR1 is SEHNR, CDR2 FQNEAQ, per germline (reference sequence). The V segment lost 5 bases and the J segment 2 bases; nucleotides outside the gene matches: 11. This CDR3 has 18 residues. CDR3 residues: CASSARQGSSPYNSPLHF. The CDR3 DNA follows: TGTGCCAGCAGCGCGCGACAGGGGAGCTCTCCCTATAATTCACCCCTCCACTTT. The entire variable domain, with the rest obtained from reference TRBV7-9 and TRBJ1-6, is as follows: DTGVSQNPRHKITKRGQNVTFRCDPISEHNRLYWYRQTLGQGPEFLTYFQNEAQLEKSRLLSDRFSAERPKGSFSTLEIQRTEQGDSAMYLCASSARQGSSPYNSPLHFGNGTRLTVT.

The chain is built from TRBV29-1 and TRBJ1-1; D gene unclear. CDR3 length equals 13 residues. From germline, CDR1 is SQVTM and CDR2 ANQGSEA. Trimming removed 7 bases from V and 5 bases from J, with 17 bases in between. The CDR3 loop is CSGYHRSGTEAFF. CDR3 nucleotide sequence: TGCAGCGGCTACCATAGGTCGGGTACTGAAGCTTTCTTT.

The CDR3 DNA reads as TGCGCCAGCAGTGAGGGACAGGGGGCTTACTCACCCCTCCACTTT. Translating gives CASSEGQGAYSPLHF. The chain carries TRBV5-1 and TRBJ1-6; 12 bases match TRBD1. This CDR3 is built from 15 residues. From germline, CDR1 is SGHRS and CDR2 YFSETQ. Germline trimming cut 5 bases from V and 10 bases from J; bases unmatched to any gene: 7.

The chain has TRBV27 and TRBJ2-5; perhaps TRBD2 as D (6 bases). Per the germline V gene, CDR1 is MNHEY and CDR2 is SMNVEV (reference sequence). Trimming pared 5 bases from V and 5 bases from J, leaving 12 bases between. This CDR3 is built from 13 residues. CDR3 sequence (DNA): TGTGCCAGCAGTCCGGACTATGAGGAGACCCAGTACTTC. Protein sequence: CASSPDYEETQYF.

The chain couples TRBV15 to TRBJ1-5; D not resolved. With 0 bases removed from V and 0 bases from J, the gap between germline ends came to 6 bases. CDR1 LNHNV and CDR2 YYDKDF come from the germline V gene (reference sequence). This CDR3 has 15 amino acids. CDR3 loop: CATSRDRDSNQPQHF. CDR3 coding DNA: TGTGCCACCAGCAGAGATCGCGATAGCAATCAGCCCCAGCATTTT.

The chain joins TRBV20-1 to TRBJ2-7; 8 bases agree with TRBD2. The V gene end was trimmed by 1 base and the J gene end by 5 bases; junction bases not matched to a gene: 4. Germline V lookup: CDR1 DFQATT, CDR2 SNEGSKA (reference sequence). The CDR3 runs 13 residues. For the CDR3, the DNA is TGCAGTGCTAGAGCGGGAGGGGACAACGAGCAGTACTTC. It is translated as CSARAGGDNEQYF.

V and J are TRBV20-1 and TRBJ2-7; no clear D gene. The germline gives CDR1 DFQATT, CDR2 SNEGSKA (reference sequence). V lost 4 bases, J lost 3 bases, and 10 bases lay in between. This CDR3 is built from 12 residues. CDR3 amino acids: CSAKVAGYEQYF. In nucleotides, the CDR3 is TGCAGTGCTAAGGTGGCCGGCTACGAGCAGTACTTC.

This clonotype was detected a few times. DNA of the CDR3: TGCAGTGCTAAAGAATTACGGACAGGGTCCGAGACCCAGTACTTC. Translated, it gives CSAKELRTGSETQYF. The chain joins TRBV20-1 to TRBJ2-5; 8 bases map to TRBD1. V lost 4 bases, J lost 5 bases, and 12 bases stayed unmatched. Germline CDR1 is DFQATT and CDR2 is SNEGSKA (reference sequence). The CDR3 consists of 15 residues.

The chain joins TRBV7-2 to TRBJ2-3; 9 nucleotides line up with TRBD2. V gave up 2 bases and J gave up 1 base; unmatched junction bases: 7. CDR3 length: 17 residues. Germline V CDR1 and CDR2: SGHTA, FQGNSA. The CDR3 sequence: CASSLRPGLAGTDTQYF. CDR3 bases: TGTGCCAGCAGCTTACGTCCGGGACTAGCAGGCACAGATACGCAGTATTTT.

The V gene is TRBV15, the J gene TRBJ2-7, with 7 positions matching TRBD1. The V gene's germline CDR1 is LNHNV and CDR2 YYDKDF (reference sequence). The ends lost 5 bases at V and 4 bases at J; junction bases unmatched: 11. CDR3 size: 15 residues. Here the CDR3 DNA reads TGTGCCACCAGCGGCAGCAGGGACAGCCCTTACGAGCAGTACTTC. Translating it yields CATSGSRDSPYEQYF. The full variable domain, completed using reference TRBV15 and TRBJ2-7, is DAMVIQNPRYQVTQFGKPVTLSCSQTLNHNVMYWYQQKSSQAPKLLFHYYDKDFNNEADTPDNFQSRRPNTSFCFLDIRSPGLGDTAMYLCATSGSRDSPYEQYFGPGTRLTVT.

This clonotype was recorded a few times. The chain combines TRBV6-1 with TRBJ2-3; D unclear. CDR1 and CDR2 (germline): MNHNS, SASEGT. V dropped 7 bases and J dropped 2 bases, with 16 bases sitting between them. The CDR3 is made up of 15 amino acids. DNA of the CDR3: TGTGCCAGCACCCGGTATCAGGAACCCACAGATACGCAGTATTTT. It codes for CASTRYQEPTDTQYF.

The chain couples TRBV24-1 to TRBJ1-1, with 7 positions matching TRBD1. This CDR3 is built from 17 residues. CDR1 and CDR2 (germline): KGHDR, SFDVKD. Trimming removed 5 bases from V and 4 bases from J; junction bases left unmatched: 15. Here the CDR3 reads CATSGEPRQGYSTEAFF. The CDR3 DNA reads TGTGCCACCAGTGGTGAACCTCGACAGGGTTATAGCACTGAAGCTTTCTTT.

This chain uses TRBV20-1 with TRBJ1-1; TRBD1 aligns across 7 bases. The CDR3 has 16 amino acids. V shed 4 bases, J shed 1 base, and the junction held 12 bases outside the gene matches. Germline CDR1 reads DFQATT; CDR2 reads SNEGSKA (reference sequence). The CDR3 sequence is CSATNPRQGRNTEAFF. CDR3 sequence (DNA): TGCAGTGCTACAAACCCCCGACAGGGAAGGAACACTGAAGCTTTCTTT.